This T cell receptor (beta chain) was retrieved from a study of cytomegalovirus exposure and HLA in healthy donors (dated by TCRdb to 2015 to 2018). Notes on the research overall: An earlier analysis of approximately 640 of the donors reported 250 to 300 Gb of sequence data and some 100 million unique TCR beta sequences from some 180 million T cells. About 280 gigabases of sequencing data and roughly 81 million unique TCR sequences made up an early release that covered approximately 650 HLA-typed donors. Rather than using new phenotypic data, the later analysis identified candidate immune exposures from TCR beta sequences and from how often those sequences occurred across donors. A few DR-DQ haplotypes were handled as single units for association and clustering because linkage in the cohort was strong. A later analysis re-analyzed previously published TCR beta repertoires from hundreds of donors and added high-resolution HLA genotyping to study TCR occurrence patterns. Besides the first cohort of approximately 670 subjects, a separate validation cohort made up of over a hundred different subjects was used. Class I and class II HLA loci were covered by the typing at four-digit resolution. The T cell repertoires of under 700 subjects were profiled by immunosequencing and related to cytomegalovirus serostatus. Every discovery cohort repertoire had been produced on one sequencing platform. Among the 398 genotyped donors, around 79% belonged to the genetic ancestry cluster associated with self-reported Caucasian donors. Genome-wide SNP genotypes for about 65% of the roughly 670 donors were used in a later genetic analysis, which treated that subset as a discovery cohort. Typing coverage varied by locus: roughly 629-640 donors for A, B, C, DRB1 and DQB1; some 520 for DQA1; about 600 for DPA1; roughly 450 for DPB1. To predict cytomegalovirus infection status, the study brought together high-throughput TCR immunosequencing, statistical association of individual TCRs with disease status, and machine learning. The study aimed to test whether signatures of past pathogen exposure could be identified by cataloging public T cell receptors. Donor age, sex, ethnicity and CMV serostatus were collected together with the repertoire data. Across some 400 genotyped donors of the cohort, an average of about 240,000 unique TCR beta nucleotide sequences per donor were sequenced, and roughly 20% of those sequences were non-productive. To decide whether each TCR beta V gene segment behaved as functional or pseudogenic, an earlier analysis of some 600 of the donors relied on high-throughput TCR beta sequencing. General findings and caveats noted by the study authors: Compared with the approximately 720-donor mean, donors in an Asian-associated ancestry cluster had fewer N-insertions in productive TCRs, according to a later genetic analysis. According to a later analysis, most CMV-associated TCR beta chains appeared to be HLA-restricted, and the HLA associations seemed to be driven largely by CMV exposure. Some IMGT-functional V segments, including TRBV6-2 and TRBV6-3, could not be distinguished by the 87-base-pair reads and were therefore excluded. While some public TCRs were present in many individuals, most TCR sequences turned up only very rarely across donors. Because counts were too low, about 18 rarely observed V segments, including chromosome 9 orphons, were excluded from the earlier analysis of about 500 of the donors. Correlated functional status among segregating V segments might reflect linkage disequilibrium, but an unknown experimental factor could not be ruled out. An earlier analysis of approximately 570 of the donors showed that most TCR beta V segments appeared in productive rearrangements either about 87% or about 30% of the time, which broadly matched IMGT annotations. Cytomegalovirus status was reported to be diagnosed by the classifier with high specificity and sensitivity in both the original and validation cohorts. V-gene and J-gene trimming of TCR beta chains was associated with a missense DCLRE1C variant in a later genetic analysis, and the association was replicated in an independent cohort. A later analysis reported that several top co-occurrence clusters appeared linked to parvovirus B19, influenza, CMV and Epstein-Barr virus. Presence/absence analyses assumed roughly uniform sequencing depth across donors, an assumption that may not hold. In the study, approximately 160 TCR beta chains were listed as associated with cytomegalovirus. HLA typing was unavailable for some donors at each locus, so association tests used only the typed subset. Specific HLA alleles were associated with roughly 16,000 TCR beta sequences at a false discovery rate of 0.05 in a later analysis. A further reported finding was that TCR beta sequences accurately predicted the HLA-A and HLA-B alleles for most subjects in the first cohort. The only immune exposure information available for the cohort was CMV serostatus. The authors suggested that the approach could potentially be extended to other disease states and immunological phenotypes. In this cohort, only TCR beta chains were sequenced, and detectable features were limited by the absence of alpha or paired-chain data. A few of the identified cytomegalovirus-associated TCR beta chains were confirmed in vitro to be specific for cytomegalovirus antigens. A later analysis found that TCR association rates varied across HLA loci, with DRB1 alleles showing the most associated TCRs and HLA-C alleles the fewest. Compared with equally common non-associated chains, HLA-associated TCR beta chains in a later analysis were more clonally expanded and had lower generation probabilities. When HLA alleles, especially DR and DQ, strongly co-occurred, attributing TCR associations to individual alleles was difficult. A cluster of highly shared sequence variants was judged likely to be a technical artifact of the sequencing pipeline.

For this clone: Its antigen is still unknown. Base qualities were left out, and no much larger clone turns up one base away.

Library prep was done by the immunoSEQ multiplex PCR assay. For the multiplex PCR, a mixture combining 60 forward primers for TCR Vbeta segments and 13 reverse primers for TCR Jbeta segments was used. The CDR3 region of rearranged TCR beta genes was amplified from genomic DNA with a multiplex PCR assay. On the Illumina HiSeq System, the amplified TCR beta libraries were sequenced as 87-base-pair reads. The study's own analysis went as follows. Across the 670 or so repertoires, a later analysis counted around 80 million unique TCR beta chains, 9 million to 14 million of which were shared by at least two donors. A nearest-neighbor algorithm error-corrected the raw reads and collapsed the reads into unique sequences, merging closely related sequences to remove PCR and sequencing errors. To assign V, D and J gene segments, CDR3 sequences were aligned to IMGT reference sequences. For a sequence to be retained, a match of at least six nucleotides was required to both a V gene segment and a J gene segment. Rearrangements were classified as productive when the CDR3 lacked stop codons and remained in frame with V and J, and all other rearrangements were classified as non-productive. Following IMGT convention, CDR3 was defined as the stretch from the second conserved V-encoded cysteine up to the conserved J-encoded phenylalanine. In an earlier analysis of just under 600 of the donors, sequences lacking an unambiguous match to a single V gene segment were excluded. In an earlier analysis of approximately 590 of the donors, a V segment was called functional when productive rearrangements were above 56.7%, and segregating when the standard deviation between donors exceeded 5%. To diagnose cytomegalovirus status from the catalog of TCR beta chain sequences, a statistical classification framework was built. In a later analysis, V and J genes were assigned by comparing TCR nucleotide sequences against IMGT/GENE-DB human TR gene sequences. A later analysis assigned CDR3 sequences and most-parsimonious VDJ recombination scenarios with the TCRdist pipeline. A later analysis defined each TCR beta chain by its CDR3 amino acid sequence plus V-gene family, and excluded reads lacking a unique V-gene family. In a later analysis, 550 to 650 highly shared, low-generation-probability nucleotide sequences were removed to address suspected cross-contamination and a sequencing artifact. For each public chain, a later analysis derived a clonal expansion index from normalized ranks of inferred template counts within each repertoire. In a later analysis, generation probabilities were computed using a VDJ recombination model fitted to out-of-frame rearrangements, and the results were checked against IGoR. Hypergeometric tests were used in a later analysis to score TCR-TCR, TCR-HLA and TCR-CMV co-occurrence, with a repertoire-size bias correction applied to the TCR pairs. In a later analysis, false discovery rates were estimated by permuting HLA or CMV assignments 20 times. In a later analysis, co-occurring TCRs were grouped using DBSCAN, with TCRdist sequence similarity added in when clustering inside HLA-allele-positive subsets. Repertoires with fewer than 30,000 or more than 120,000 public chains, plus five repertoires with anomalous nucleotide sharing, were excluded from co-occurrence clustering. Drawn from immuneACCESS, this table holds only the in-frame rearrangements with V and J called that TCRdb kept. Clones are partly lost; checked studies trace under half to an unresolved V gene and leave the rest unexplained. The V and J calls and clone size come from that table; D and trimming were worked out from the DNA. The sample table records roughly 99,000 clones; 60% to 75% of these occur just once. In total, the top ten clones hold roughly 8.2% of the sample.

The cohort was made up of hundreds of healthy bone marrow donors. All cohort members were sampled while nominally healthy, although unrecorded immune exposures were likely present. The donor tested CMV seronegative, placing the donor among the 350 or so seronegative members of the cohort. A peripheral blood sample was collected from each donor, and TCR beta sequencing was performed on peripheral blood mononuclear cells. The Qiagen DNeasy Blood Extraction Kit was used to extract genomic DNA from the blood cell samples. V was cut back by 4 bases and J by 0 bases, leaving a gap of 11 bases between them. The CDR3 holds 14 amino acids from the cysteine to the phenylalanine. CDR3 DNA is the only sequence kept; it has 42 bases, read in frame from the first base. From the germline V gene, CDR1 is SGHRS and CDR2 is YFSETQ.

The rearrangement combines TRBV5-1 with TRBJ2-7, with no confidently assigned D gene. The receptor was derived from a man aged 25 to 45 in good health and CMV-seronegative. Sequencing used PBMCs. The DNA sequence reads TGCGCCAGCAGCCCGGCTAGTACCTCCTACGAGCAGTACTTC. Its coded protein is CASSPASTSYEQYF.